One sample yielded the 3 T cell receptor beta chains listed below, sequenced in a study of graft-versus-host responses after intestinal transplantation. Assay used: immunoSEQ multiplex PCR; TCRdb lists only in-frame clones, some missing. The sample carries about 88,000 clones, approximately 90% recorded once. No antigen has been identified for these receptors. Source: unstimulated CD4+ T cells sorted from spleen or lymph node cells, taken before transplant. The receptor source for this set is a human donor who was the organ donor for an intestinal transplant.

The genes are TRBV29-1 and TRBJ1-1; the match to TRBD1 covers 7 bases. This CDR3 region has 14 residues. Germline assignment: CDR1 SQVTM and CDR2 ANQGSEA. With 4 bases clipped from V and 5 bases from J, the junction kept 10 bases outside the gene matches. CDR3 DNA: TGCAGCGTTGGAATACAGGGGAAAAGGACTGAAGCTTTCTTT. As protein: CSVGIQGKRTEAFF. Filled out from reference TRBV29-1 and TRBJ1-1, the complete variable domain reads SAVISQKPSRDICQRGTSLTIQCQVDSQVTMMFWYRQQPGQSLTLIATANQGSEATYESGFVIDKFPISRPNLTFSTLTVSNMSPEDSSIYLCSVGIQGKRTEAFFGQGTRLTVV.

This clone was detected once. The V gene is TRBV14, the J gene TRBJ2-1, with 7 bases fitting TRBD1. Trimming took 3 bases from V and 9 from J; bases not matched to a gene: 5. The CDR3 runs 13 residues. CDR1 is SGHDN, CDR2 FVKESK, per germline. The CDR3: CASSQQQGTEQFF. The CDR3 DNA sequence: TGTGCCAGCAGCCAGCAACAGGGGACTGAGCAGTTCTTC. Full variable domain (outside the CDR3, taken from reference TRBV14 and TRBJ2-1): EAGVTQFPSHSVIEKGQTVTLRCDPISGHDNLYWYRRVMGKEIKFLLHFVKESKQDESGMPNNRFLAERTGGTYSTLKVQPAELEDSGVYFCASSQQQGTEQFFGPGTRLTVL.

The chain carries TRBV6-5 and TRBJ1-3; D is uncertain. The V end was cut by 6 bases, the J end by 4 bases, with 10 bases between. The length of the CDR3 is 13 residues. In germline, CDR1 is MNHEY, CDR2 SVGAGI. The CDR3 DNA follows: TGTGCCAGCAGATATAATCAGGGAAACACCATATATTTT. Its translation: CASRYNQGNTIYF.